Listed here are 21 T cell receptor beta chains from one sample, sequenced in a study of vaccination and CD4 T cells after COVID-19. What these receptors recognize is not known. The treatment was: approximately 10-day PBMC culture with coronavirus spike peptide pools or control peptides (ViraFEST assay). During the years 2011-2018, before the COVID-19 pandemic, the unexposed donor's CD4+ T cells were collected. An Oncomine TCR Beta short-read assay was used to sequence the DNA from cultured CD4+ T cells. It was cultured CD4+ T cells from which genomic DNA was extracted. TCRdb processed the PCR reads anew with MiXCR; each CDR3 protein has one entry. The data show 9,000 to 10,000 distinct CDR3 sequences, approximately 30% seen once. Sequencing was done on a sample of CD4+ T cells from blood, cultured in vitro. These receptors originate from a human donor in good health.

This chain links TRBV11-2 with TRBJ2-3; 13 positions match TRBD2. The trim removed 7 bases at V and 0 bases at J, leaving 10 bases unmatched. CDR3 length: 18 residues. The germline gives CDR1 SGHAT, CDR2 FQNNGV. CDR3 nucleotides: TGTGCCAGCACCCGGGGACTAGCGGGGTCCTCTAGCACAGATACGCAGTATTTT. It translates to CASTRGLAGSSSTDTQYF.

This clonotype was counted between two and nine times. The CDR3 region has the DNA TGTGCCAGCAGCCTGGGGGCCCCAGGGAACACCGGGGAGCTGTTTTTT. It yields the protein CASSLGAPGNTGELFF. The chain uses TRBV7-9 and TRBJ2-2; tentatively, D is TRBD1 (6 bases). V dropped 5 bases and J dropped 1 base, with 14 bases sitting between them. CDR3 length: 16 residues. Germline V gene lookup returns CDR1 SEHNR and CDR2 FQNEAQ (reference sequence).

There are a few counts of this clonotype. V usage is TRBV4-1 and J usage is TRBJ1-2, with D perhaps matching TRBD1 (6 bases). Germline assignment: CDR1 MGHRA and CDR2 YSYEKL. Between the trimmed V and J ends, which lost 1 base and 8 bases, there was a span of 11 bases. The CDR3 is 13 amino acids. The CDR3 DNA reads as TGCGCCAGCAGCCAAGTCAACGGGGGCGGCTACACCTTC. Translating it yields CASSQVNGGGYTF.

This clonotype was seen only a few times. The V and J genes are TRBV2 and TRBJ1-2; tentatively, D is TRBD1 (5 bases). V lost 2 bases and J lost 12, with 13 bases in between. CDR3 length equals 12 residues. Germline V CDR1 and CDR2: SNHLY, FYNNEI. The chain's CDR3 is CASSERGAINTF. In nucleotides, the CDR3 is TGTGCCAGCAGTGAACGAGGGGCAATTAACACCTTC. Complete variable domain (other parts from reference TRBV2 and TRBJ1-2): EPEVTQTPSHQVTQMGQEVILRCVPISNHLYFYWYRQILGQKVEFLVSFYNNEISEKSEIFDDQFSVERPDGSNFTLKIRSTKLEDSAMYFCASSERGAINTFGSGTRLTVV.

The chain has TRBV27 and TRBJ1-1; TRBD1 might be the D (6 bases). CDR3 size: 16 residues. V shed 1 base and J shed 2 bases, with 14 bases lying between them. Germline lookup yields CDR1 MNHEY and CDR2 SMNVEV (reference sequence). This chain's CDR3 is CASSLLGGASNTEAFF. The CDR3 DNA reads as TGTGCCAGCAGTTTATTGGGGGGCGCATCCAACACTGAAGCTTTCTTT.

This clonotype was found a few times. The CDR3 spells CSARLSGGVGEAFF. CDR3 sequence (DNA): TGCAGTGCTAGACTATCAGGGGGTGTGGGTGAAGCTTTCTTT. The chain has TRBV20-1 and TRBJ1-1, with 7 bases identical to TRBD1. The V and J ends lost 2 bases and 7 bases, in that order; junction bases with no gene match: 10. The CDR3 is 14 residues long. Germline CDR1 DFQATT, CDR2 SNEGSKA (reference sequence).

In its sample, this clonotype was seen once. This chain joins TRBV10-3 and TRBJ2-1; 14 bases map to TRBD2. V was pared by 6 bases and J by 6 bases, with 1 base of the junction left unmatched. This CDR3 comprises 14 residues. Germline V CDR1 and CDR2: ENHRY, SYGVKD. The CDR3 DNA follows: TGTGCCATCAGCGGGACTAGCGGGGGCAATGAGCAGTTCTTC. Its protein is CAISGTSGGNEQFF.

There are a few counts of this clonotype. The rearrangement joins TRBV7-9 to TRBJ1-5; D is ambiguous. V was shortened by 1 base and J by 5 bases, with 6 bases between the two germline ends. Germline loops: CDR1 SEHNR, CDR2 FQNEAQ (reference sequence). The CDR3 has 13 residues. The DNA for the CDR3 is TGTGCCAGCAGCTTAGGAGCAGATCAGCCCCAGCATTTT. It translates to CASSLGADQPQHF.

The chain uses TRBV20-1 and TRBJ1-5, with D possibly being TRBD1 (5 bases). The CDR3 is 13 residues long. Per germline, CDR1 DFQATT and CDR2 SNEGSKA (reference sequence). Trimming shortened V by 5 bases and J by 5 bases, and 13 bases separated the two germline ends. This CDR3 reads CSAGDGKDQPQHF. The CDR3 coding sequence is TGCAGTGCTGGGGACGGAAAAGATCAGCCCCAGCATTTT.

The chain links TRBV25-1 to TRBJ2-5; 9 positions agree with TRBD2. The V gene end was trimmed by 6 bases and the J gene end by 4 bases; junction bases not matched to a gene: 15. The germline V gene encodes CDR1 MGHDK and CDR2 SYGVNS. This CDR3 comprises 17 residues. Here the CDR3 DNA reads TGTGCCAGCAGCCCTTGGGGGTCCAGCGGGAGGTTAGAGACCCAGTACTTC. Its protein is CASSPWGSSGRLETQYF.

The chain is built from TRBV28 and TRBJ1-1, with D unresolved. With 2 bases removed from V and 7 bases from J, the gap between germline ends came to 11 bases. This CDR3 is 13 amino acids long. The germline gives CDR1 MDHEN, CDR2 SYDVKM. The CDR3 reads CASSLRRVYEAFF. The CDR3 DNA reads as TGTGCCAGCAGTTTAAGGAGGGTATATGAAGCTTTCTTT.

The sample holds a few counts of this clonotype. The chain employs TRBV9 and TRBJ2-7; D may match TRBD1 or TRBD2 (6 bases each). Trimming removed 4 bases at V and 1 base at J, with 15 bases between. The CDR3 sequence is 15 residues long. Germline V gives CDR1 SGDLS, CDR2 YYNGEE. In DNA, the CDR3 is TGTGCCAGCAGCAAACAGGGAGGCTCATCCTACGAGCAGTACTTC. It translates to CASSKQGGSSYEQYF.

The V and J genes are TRBV29-1 and TRBJ2-7; D may correspond to TRBD1 or TRBD2 (5 bases each). Trimming took 7 bases from V and 2 from J, leaving 15 bases between them. CDR1 SQVTM and CDR2 ANQGSEA come from the germline V gene. The CDR3 runs to 13 residues. CDR3 in amino acids: CSAIGTPAYEQYF. CDR3 DNA sequence: TGCAGCGCGATCGGGACGCCGGCCTACGAGCAGTACTTC.

This clonotype was seen a few times. The genes are TRBV21-1 and TRBJ1-2; TRBD1, the D gene given by the table, was not confirmed from the DNA. TRBV21-1 is a recognized pseudogene. This CDR3 is 18 amino acids long. CDR3 loop: CASSKPRGTAQLQYGYTF. In nucleotides, the CDR3 is TGTGCCAGCAGCAAACCTAGGGGGACAGCCCAACTTCAATATGGCTACACCTTC.

This clonotype was found once. The chain combines TRBV29-1 with TRBJ2-7; weak D call: TRBD1 (5 bases). The ends were cut back, 5 bases at V and 7 bases at J, with 15 bases in the middle. CDR3 length equals 12 residues. Germline V CDR1 and CDR2: SQVTM, ANQGSEA. The CDR3 loop is CSVSVGRREQYF. Written as DNA, the CDR3 is TGCAGCGTTTCTGTGGGGCGCAGGGAGCAGTACTTC.

This clonotype occurred a few times. The chain recombines TRBV7-8 with TRBJ2-3; D gene uncertain. V was trimmed by 2 bases and J by 4 bases, leaving 1 base between them. The CDR3 sequence is 11 residues long. Germline CDR1 is SGHVS and CDR2 is FQNEAQ. The CDR3, as DNA: TGTGCCAGCAGCTTATCAGATACGCAGTATTTT. Protein product: CASSLSDTQYF.

The chain links TRBV7-8 to TRBJ2-1; D gene unclear. V lost 2 bases and J 9 bases, leaving 11 bases between the germline ends. The CDR3 has 13 residues. Germline-derived CDR1 and CDR2 are SGHVS and FQNEAQ. This CDR3 is CASSLRSLAEQFF. CDR3 DNA: TGTGCCAGCAGCTTACGTAGCTTGGCTGAGCAGTTCTTC.

The CDR3 reads CASSIKGDTEAFF. DNA for the CDR3: TGTGCCAGTAGTATAAAGGGGGACACTGAAGCTTTCTTT. This sequence joins TRBV19 and TRBJ1-1; weak D call: TRBD1 (6 bases). Germline V lookup: CDR1 LNHDA, CDR2 SQIVND (reference sequence). The CDR3 is made up of 13 amino acids. V lost 2 bases and J lost 3, with 7 bases in between.

In this sample, this clonotype turned up a few times. The chain joins TRBV7-3 to TRBJ1-2; D uncertain. The V end was cut by 3 bases, the J end by 3 bases, with 8 bases between. In germline, CDR1 is SGHTA, CDR2 FQGTGA. This CDR3 is built from 13 residues. The CDR3 loop reads CASSLGIDYGYTF. CDR3 in DNA: TGTGCCAGCAGCTTGGGTATTGACTATGGCTACACCTTC.

This chain connects TRBV5-5 to TRBJ1-6, with 7 bases identical to TRBD1. The germline gives CDR1 SGHKS, CDR2 YYEKEE (reference sequence). The V gene end was trimmed by 4 bases and the J gene end by 11 bases; junction bases not matched to a gene: 6. The CDR3 is 13 amino acids. DNA for the CDR3: TGTGCCAGCAGCCTAGACAGGGCTCCACCCCTCCACTTT. Its protein product is CASSLDRAPPLHF.

In its sample, this clonotype was seen a few times. The genes are TRBV6-2 or TRBV6-3 and TRBJ2-7; D gene ambiguous. Germline CDR1 MNHEY, CDR2 SVGEGT. This CDR3 is built from 12 residues. The V and J ends lost 8 bases and 4 bases respectively, with 12 bases between them. CDR3 region: CASGSKPYEQYF. The CDR3 DNA reads as TGTGCCAGCGGAAGCAAACCTTACGAGCAGTACTTC.